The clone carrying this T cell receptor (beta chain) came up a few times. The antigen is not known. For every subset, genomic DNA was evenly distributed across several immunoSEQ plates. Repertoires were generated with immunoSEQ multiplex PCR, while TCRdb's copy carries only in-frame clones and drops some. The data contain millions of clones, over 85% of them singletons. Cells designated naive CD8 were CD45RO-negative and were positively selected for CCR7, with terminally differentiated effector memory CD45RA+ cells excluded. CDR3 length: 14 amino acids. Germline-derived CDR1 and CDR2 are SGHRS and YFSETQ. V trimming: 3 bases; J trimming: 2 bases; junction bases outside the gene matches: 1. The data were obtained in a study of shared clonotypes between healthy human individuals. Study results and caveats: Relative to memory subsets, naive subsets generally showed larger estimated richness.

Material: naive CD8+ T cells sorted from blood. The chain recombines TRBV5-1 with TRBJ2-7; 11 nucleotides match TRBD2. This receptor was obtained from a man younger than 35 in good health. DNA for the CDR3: TGCGCCAGCAGCTATAGCGGGGGGGCCTACGAGCAGTACTTC. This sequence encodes CASSYSGGAYEQYF.